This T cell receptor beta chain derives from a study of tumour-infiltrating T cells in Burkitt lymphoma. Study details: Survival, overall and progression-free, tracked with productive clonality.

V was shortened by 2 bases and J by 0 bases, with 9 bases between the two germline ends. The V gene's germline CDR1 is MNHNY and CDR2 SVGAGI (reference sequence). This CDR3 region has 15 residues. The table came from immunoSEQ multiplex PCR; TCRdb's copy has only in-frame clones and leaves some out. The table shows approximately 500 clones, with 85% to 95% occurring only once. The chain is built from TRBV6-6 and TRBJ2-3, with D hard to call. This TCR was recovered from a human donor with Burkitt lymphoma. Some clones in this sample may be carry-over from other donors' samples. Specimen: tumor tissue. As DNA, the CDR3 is TGTGCCAGCAGTTACGGGTACGGGAGCACAGATACGCAGTATTTT. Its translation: CASSYGYGSTDTQYF.